This TCR beta chain is drawn from a study of blood T cells in healthy people across ages. V lost 3 bases and J lost 6, with 12 bases in between. This CDR3 is 13 amino acids long. Germline-derived CDR1 and CDR2 are MNHEY and SVGAGI. The use of a sample-barcoded 5' primer and a J-beta primer mix characterized a second PCR of 7 to 11 cycles. TCRdb passed the 5' RACE reads through MiXCR, listing each CDR3 protein once. The profile shows some 560,000 distinct CDR3 sequences, approximately 26% of them singletons. The sample was also reused in another study, on T cells of mothers and their children. That work states: Each child contributed approximately 3.3 million TCR beta CDR3 reads, while each mother contributed over 8 million. Researchers found no T cell clones that were persistent and microchimeric.

This TCR was recovered from a boy between 2 and 10 years old in good health. Sample: blood. This chain uses TRBV6-5 with TRBJ2-7; unclear D gene. CDR3 in DNA: TGTGCCAGCAGTTATTCGACTTACTTCGAGCAGTACTTC. Translation gives CASSYSTYFEQYF.